This entry features one T cell receptor beta chain sequence. V dropped 7 bases and J dropped 0 bases, with 19 bases sitting between them. CDR3 length: 17 amino acids. Germline V lookup: CDR1 MDHEN, CDR2 SYDVKM. These data belong to a study of blood T cell repertoires in COVID-19. Background on the study: The United States, Italy and Spain supplied acute and convalescent COVID-19 samples.

Source study methods: Amplified reference gene primers provided the basis for estimating nucleated cell counts. Clones were sequenced by immunoSEQ multiplex PCR, and TCRdb holds only the in-frame ones, with some missing. V and J calls and clone size are given by that table; D and trimming were obtained from the DNA. The sample has over 250,000 clones, roughly four fifths seen once. The chain uses TRBV28 and TRBJ1-5; D call uncertain. Material for sequencing was peripheral blood. The receptor comes from a woman aged 45-65 years who had recovered from COVID-19. The CDR3 protein is CASTEGGSVSSNQPQHF. The CDR3 bases are TGTGCCAGCACCGAGGGTGGGTCTGTTAGTAGCAATCAGCCCCAGCATTTT.